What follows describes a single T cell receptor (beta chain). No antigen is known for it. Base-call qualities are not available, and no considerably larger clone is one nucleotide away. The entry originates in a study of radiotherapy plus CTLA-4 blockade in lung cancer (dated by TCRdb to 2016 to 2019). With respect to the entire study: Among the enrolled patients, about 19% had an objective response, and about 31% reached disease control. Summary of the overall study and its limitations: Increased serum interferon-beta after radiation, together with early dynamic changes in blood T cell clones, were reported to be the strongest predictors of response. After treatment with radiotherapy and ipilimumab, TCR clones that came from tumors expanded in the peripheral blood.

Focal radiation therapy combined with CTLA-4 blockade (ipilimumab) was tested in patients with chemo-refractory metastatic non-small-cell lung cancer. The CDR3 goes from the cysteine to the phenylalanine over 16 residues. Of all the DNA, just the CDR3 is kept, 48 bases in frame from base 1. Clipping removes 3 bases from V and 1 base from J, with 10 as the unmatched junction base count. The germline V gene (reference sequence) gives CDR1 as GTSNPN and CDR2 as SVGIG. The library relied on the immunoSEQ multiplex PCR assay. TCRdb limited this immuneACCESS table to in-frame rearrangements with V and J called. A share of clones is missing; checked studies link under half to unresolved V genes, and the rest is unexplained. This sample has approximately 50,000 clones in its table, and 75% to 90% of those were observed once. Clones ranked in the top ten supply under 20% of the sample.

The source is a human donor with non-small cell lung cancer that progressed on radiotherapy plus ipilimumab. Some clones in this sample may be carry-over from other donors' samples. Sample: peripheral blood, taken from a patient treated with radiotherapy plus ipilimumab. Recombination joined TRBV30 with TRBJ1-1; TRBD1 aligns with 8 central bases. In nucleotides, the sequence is TGTGCCTGGAGCCCAATGCAGGGGGCGGGGAACACTGAAGCTTTCTTT. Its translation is CAWSPMQGAGNTEAFF.